This T cell receptor (beta chain) was obtained from a study of T cells in Graves' hyperthyroidism and ophthalmopathy. In regard to this clonotype: Its matching antigen is unknown.

Notes on the study in general: Also found in blood were most expanded thyroid clonotypes above 0.001.

CDR3 size: 12 residues. Germline CDR1 and CDR2: GTSNPN and SVGIG (reference sequence). V lost 4 bases, J lost 0 bases, and 7 bases lay in between. Authors of the study amplified TCR beta CDR3 regions from RNA transcripts. First-round RT-PCR of the TCR CDR3 relied on the HTBI primer set. A single record per CDR3 protein comes from TCRdb applying MiXCR to the multiplex PCR reads. The data contain fewer than 350,000 distinct CDR3 sequences, 15% to 20% of them singletons. The sample consisted of blood. V usage is TRBV30 and J usage is TRBJ2-7; D is unclear. This receptor was obtained from a woman aged 40 to 50 with Graves' ophthalmopathy. Written as DNA, the CDR3 is TGTGCCTGGACAGTAAGCTCCTACGAGCAGTACTTC. Amino acid sequence: CAWTVSSYEQYF. The variable domain in full, completed from reference TRBV30 and TRBJ2-7, reads SQTIHQWPATLVQPVGSPLSLECTVEGTSNPNLYWYRQAAGRGLQLLFYSVGIGQISSEVPQNLSASRPQDRQFILSSKKLLLSDSGFYLCAWTVSSYEQYFGPGTRLTVT.